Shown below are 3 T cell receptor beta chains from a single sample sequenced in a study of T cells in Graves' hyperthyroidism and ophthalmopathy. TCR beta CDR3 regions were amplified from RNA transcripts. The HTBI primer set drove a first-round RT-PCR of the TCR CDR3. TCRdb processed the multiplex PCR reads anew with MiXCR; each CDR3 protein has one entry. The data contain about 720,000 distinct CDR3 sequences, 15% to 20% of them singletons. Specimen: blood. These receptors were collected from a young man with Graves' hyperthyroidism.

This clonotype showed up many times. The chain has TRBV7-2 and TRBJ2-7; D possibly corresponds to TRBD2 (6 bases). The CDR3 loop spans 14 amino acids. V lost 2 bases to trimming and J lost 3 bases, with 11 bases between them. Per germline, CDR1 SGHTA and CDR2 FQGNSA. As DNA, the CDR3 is TGTGCCAGCAGCTTATTTTTGCGGGACTACGAGCAGTACTTC. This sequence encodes CASSLFLRDYEQYF.

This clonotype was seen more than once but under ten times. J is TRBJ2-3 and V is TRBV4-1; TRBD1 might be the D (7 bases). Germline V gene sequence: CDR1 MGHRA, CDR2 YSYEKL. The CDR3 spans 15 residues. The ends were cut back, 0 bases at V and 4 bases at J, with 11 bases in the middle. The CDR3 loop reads CASSQDQGGADTQYF. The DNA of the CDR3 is TGCGCCAGCAGCCAAGATCAGGGGGGTGCAGATACGCAGTATTTT.

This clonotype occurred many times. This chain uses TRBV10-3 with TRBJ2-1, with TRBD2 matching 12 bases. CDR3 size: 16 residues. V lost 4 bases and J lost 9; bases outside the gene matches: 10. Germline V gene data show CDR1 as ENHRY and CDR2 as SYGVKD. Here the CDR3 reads CAISGLLAGGPGEQFF. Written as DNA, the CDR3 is TGTGCCATCAGTGGCCTCCTAGCGGGAGGGCCGGGTGAGCAGTTCTTC.